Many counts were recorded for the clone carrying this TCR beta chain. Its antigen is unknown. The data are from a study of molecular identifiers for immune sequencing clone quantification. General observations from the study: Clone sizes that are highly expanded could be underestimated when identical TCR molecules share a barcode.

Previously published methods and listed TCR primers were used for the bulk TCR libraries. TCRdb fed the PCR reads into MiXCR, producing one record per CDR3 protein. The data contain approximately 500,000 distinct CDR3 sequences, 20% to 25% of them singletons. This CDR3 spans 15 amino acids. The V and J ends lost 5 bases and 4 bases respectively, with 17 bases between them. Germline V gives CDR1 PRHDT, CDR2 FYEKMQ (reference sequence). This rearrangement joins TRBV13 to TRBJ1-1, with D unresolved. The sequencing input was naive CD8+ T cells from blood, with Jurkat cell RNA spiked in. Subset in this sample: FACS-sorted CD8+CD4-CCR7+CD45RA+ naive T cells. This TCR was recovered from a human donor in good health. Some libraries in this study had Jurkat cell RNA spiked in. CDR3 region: CASSITPTQSTEAFF. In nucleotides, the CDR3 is TGTGCCAGCAGCATCACCCCGACCCAGAGCACTGAAGCTTTCTTT.